Shown below are 5 T cell receptor beta chains from a single sample sequenced in a study of T-cell memory formation after mild COVID-19. MiXCR, run by TCRdb on the 5' RACE reads, gives a single entry per CDR3 protein. The data show roughly 350,000 distinct CDR3 sequences, approximately 15% seen once. The specimen was PBMCs or a T cell subset sorted from them (not recorded which). The source of these receptors is a man aged 18 to 35 who had mild COVID-19 (a few samples of this study predate the infection). Cell type and time point are not known.

V is TRBV12-3 or TRBV12-4 and J is TRBJ2-4; no reliable D call. Between the trimmed V and J ends, which lost 5 bases and 1 base, there was a span of 15 bases. The CDR3 spans 16 residues. In nucleotides, the CDR3 is TGTGCCAGCAGTCCCCCTGGTGATGCGGCCAAAAACATTCAGTACTTC. Amino acid sequence: CASSPPGDAAKNIQYF.

The chain combines TRBV7-9 with TRBJ2-3; 12 nucleotides agree with TRBD2. V lost 4 bases and J lost 2; bases outside the gene matches: 10. Germline lookup yields CDR1 SEHNR and CDR2 FQNEAQ (reference sequence). The CDR3 consists of 18 residues. The CDR3 coding sequence is TGTGCCAGCAGCTCAGGACTAGCGGGGCCCCTACCCACAGATACGCAGTATTTT. As protein: CASSSGLAGPLPTDTQYF.

This clonotype has more than one count but fewer than ten. CDR3 in DNA: TGTGCCAGCACCGCTTCCCAGACGGGAGGCACTGAAGCTTTCTTT. It codes for CASTASQTGGTEAFF. The chain uses TRBV7-9 and TRBJ1-1; D is uncertain. This CDR3 comprises 15 residues. Germline CDR1 reads SEHNR; CDR2 reads FQNEAQ (reference sequence). The V and J ends lost 7 bases and 4 bases respectively, with 19 bases between them.

The sample holds a few counts of this clonotype. The chain joins TRBV13 to TRBJ2-3; 9 positions match TRBD2. In germline, CDR1 is PRHDT, CDR2 FYEKMQ (reference sequence). V lost 1 base, J lost 9 bases, and 14 bases stayed unmatched. The CDR3 is 17 residues long. This CDR3 is CASSLVVGLAGPRTQYF. In DNA, the CDR3 is TGTGCCAGCAGCTTAGTAGTGGGGCTAGCGGGGCCCAGGACGCAGTATTTT.

The V and J genes are TRBV6-5 and TRBJ2-3; a weak D match, TRBD2 (5 bases). CDR3 length: 14 amino acids. Deletions cut 6 bases from V and 0 bases from J, with 10 bases between. Germline CDR1 is MNHEY and CDR2 is SVGAGI. CDR3 sequence reads: CASSEGWSTDTQYF. The CDR3 DNA is TGTGCCAGCAGCGAGGGATGGAGCACAGATACGCAGTATTTT.